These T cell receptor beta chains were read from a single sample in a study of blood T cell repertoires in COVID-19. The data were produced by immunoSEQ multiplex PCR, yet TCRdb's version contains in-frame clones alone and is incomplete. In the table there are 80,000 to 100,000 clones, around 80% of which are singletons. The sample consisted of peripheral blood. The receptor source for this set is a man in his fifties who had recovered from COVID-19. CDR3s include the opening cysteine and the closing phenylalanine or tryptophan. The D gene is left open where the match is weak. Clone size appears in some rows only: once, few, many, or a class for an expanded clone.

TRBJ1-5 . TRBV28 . CASSLTGLVNQPQHF TGTGCCAGCAGTTTAACAGGGCTGGTCAATCAGCCCCAGCATTTT
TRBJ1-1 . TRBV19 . CASSIQAPVTEAFF TGTGCCAGTAGTATCCAGGCCCCGGTCACTGAAGCTTTCTTT
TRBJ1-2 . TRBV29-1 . CSVDSGSRYGYTF TGCAGCGTTGACTCCGGGAGTCGCTATGGCTACACCTTC
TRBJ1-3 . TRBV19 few CASLRPTGRSGGTIYF TGTGCCAGTTTACGCCCGACAGGAAGATCTGGGGGCACCATATATTTT
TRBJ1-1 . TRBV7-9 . CASNVQAMNTEAFF TGTGCCAGCAACGTCCAGGCTATGAACACTGAAGCTTTCTTT
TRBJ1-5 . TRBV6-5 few CASRVRGRQPQHF TGTGCCAGCAGAGTCAGGGGTCGACAGCCCCAGCATTTT
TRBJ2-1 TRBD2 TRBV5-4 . CASSPALREGNEQFF TGTGCCAGCAGCCCGGCTTTGCGGGAGGGCAATGAGCAGTTCTTC
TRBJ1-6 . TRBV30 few CAWSGRGGSYNSPLHF TGTGCCTGGAGCGGACGAGGGGGCTCCTATAATTCACCCCTCCACTTT
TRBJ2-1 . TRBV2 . CASRDWGGLYNEQFF TGTGCCAGCAGGGACTGGGGGGGCCTCTACAATGAGCAGTTCTTC
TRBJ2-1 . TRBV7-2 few CASSLSSLHEQFF TGTGCCAGCAGCTTATCTAGTCTGCATGAGCAGTTCTTC
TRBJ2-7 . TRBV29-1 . CSVVFPGYEQYF TGCAGCGTTGTCTTTCCCGGCTACGAGCAGTACTTC
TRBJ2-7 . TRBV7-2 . CASSLEQGSYEQYF TGTGCCAGCAGCTTAGAACAGGGCTCCTACGAGCAGTACTTC
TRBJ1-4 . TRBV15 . CATSRRGADEKLFF TGTGCCACCAGCCGACGCGGGGCGGATGAAAAACTGTTTTTT
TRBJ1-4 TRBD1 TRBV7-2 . CASSPRRQGATVTNEKLFF TGTGCCAGCAGCCCAAGGAGACAGGGGGCGACTGTAACTAATGAAAAACTGTTTTTT
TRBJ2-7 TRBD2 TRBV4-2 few CASSQEAGGPDEQYF TGTGCCAGCAGCCAAGAAGCGGGAGGGCCTGATGAGCAGTACTTC
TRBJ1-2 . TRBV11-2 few CASSLDPTGRGYTF TGTGCCAGCAGCTTAGATCCCACAGGCCGTGGCTACACCTTC
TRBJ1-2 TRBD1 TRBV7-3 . CASSSSTGAGGYTF TGTGCCAGCAGCTCGAGCACAGGGGCTGGTGGCTACACCTTC
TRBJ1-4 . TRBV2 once CASSVKIGGYEKLFF TGTGCCAGCAGTGTCAAGATAGGGGGATACGAAAAACTGTTTTTT
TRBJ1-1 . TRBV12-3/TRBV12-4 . CASSYGLFTEAFF TGTGCCAGCAGCTATGGACTATTCACTGAAGCTTTCTTT
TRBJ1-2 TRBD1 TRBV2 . CASRIDRDRGYGYTF TGTGCCAGCAGGATAGACCGGGACAGGGGTTATGGCTACACCTTC
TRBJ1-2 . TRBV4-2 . CASSQDLTNYGYTF TGTGCCAGCAGCCAAGATTTAACTAACTATGGCTACACCTTC
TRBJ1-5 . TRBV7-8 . CASSLEQSQPQHF TGTGCCAGCAGCTTAGAACAGAGTCAGCCCCAGCATTTT
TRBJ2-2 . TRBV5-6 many CASRIGGNTGELFF TGTGCCAGCAGGATCGGTGGTAACACCGGGGAGCTGTTTTTT
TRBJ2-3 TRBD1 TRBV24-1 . CATSDLGQGGTDTQYF TGTGCCACCAGTGATCTGGGACAGGGTGGAACAGATACGCAGTATTTT
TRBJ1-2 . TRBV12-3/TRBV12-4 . CASSLMGAGGYTF TGTGCCAGCAGTTTAATGGGGGCTGGTGGCTACACCTTC
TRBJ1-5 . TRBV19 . CAGGVSNQPQHF TGTGCCGGAGGGGTTAGCAATCAGCCCCAGCATTTT
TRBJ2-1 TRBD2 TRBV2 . CASTLGGGEQFF TGTGCCAGCACCCTGGGGGGGGGTGAGCAGTTCTTC
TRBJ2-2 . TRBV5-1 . CASSFTGPRSGELFF TGCGCCAGCAGCTTCACAGGGCCTCGGTCCGGGGAGCTGTTTTTT
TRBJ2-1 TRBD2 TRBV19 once CASSIVAGDRDEQFF TGTGCCAGTAGTATAGTAGCGGGAGACAGGGATGAGCAGTTCTTC
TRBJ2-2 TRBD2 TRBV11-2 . CASSSPGTSINTGELFF TGTGCCAGCAGCAGCCCCGGGACTAGCATAAACACCGGGGAGCTGTTTTTT
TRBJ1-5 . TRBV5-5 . CASSLILADSNQPQHF TGTGCCAGCAGCTTGATATTAGCTGATAGCAATCAGCCCCAGCATTTT
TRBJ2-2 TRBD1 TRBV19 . CASSAGGGSGELFF TGTGCCAGTAGTGCAGGGGGCGGGTCCGGGGAGCTGTTTTTT
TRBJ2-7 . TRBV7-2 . CASSLDGRQYF TGTGCCAGCAGCTTAGACGGGAGACAGTACTTC
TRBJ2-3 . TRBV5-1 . CASQSVRTDTQYF TGCGCCAGCCAGAGCGTGCGCACAGATACGCAGTATTTT
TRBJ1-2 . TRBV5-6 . CASSLERRRGYTF TGTGCCAGCAGCCTAGAACGGCGGCGGGGCTACACCTTC
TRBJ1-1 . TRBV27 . CASKRRGGGVSLNTEAFF TGTGCCAGCAAAAGACGAGGAGGGGGGGTTTCCCTGAACACTGAAGCTTTCTTT
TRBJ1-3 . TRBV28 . CASSWGGGRGGNTIYF TGTGCCAGCAGTTGGGGGGGAGGCAGGGGAGGAAACACCATATATTTT
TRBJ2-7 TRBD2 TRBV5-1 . CASSWTSSGEQYF TGCGCCAGCAGCTGGACTAGTTCGGGGGAGCAGTACTTC
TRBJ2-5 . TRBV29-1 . CSVVSREETQYF TGCAGCGTTGTGTCGCGGGAAGAGACCCAGTACTTC
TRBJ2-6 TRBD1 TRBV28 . CASSDGQGDNSGANVLTF TGTGCCAGCAGTGACGGACAGGGAGACAATTCTGGGGCCAACGTCCTGACTTTC
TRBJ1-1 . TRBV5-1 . CASSLVGGGEAFF TGCGCCAGCAGCTTGGTAGGGGGTGGTGAAGCTTTCTTT
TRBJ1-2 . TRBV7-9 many CASSLATGRGDYGYTF TGTGCCAGCAGCTTAGCTACCGGGAGAGGTGACTATGGCTACACCTTC
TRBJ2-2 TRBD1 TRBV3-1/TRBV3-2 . CASSRGTGENTGELFF TGTGCCAGCAGCCGCGGGACAGGGGAGAACACCGGGGAGCTGTTTTTT
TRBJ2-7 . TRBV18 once CASSPQAAAGVYEQYF TGTGCCAGCTCACCACAGGCCGCCGCCGGGGTCTACGAGCAGTACTTC
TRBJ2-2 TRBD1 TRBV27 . CASSSTGTYTGELFF TGTGCCAGCAGTTCGACAGGGACGTATACCGGGGAGCTGTTTTTT
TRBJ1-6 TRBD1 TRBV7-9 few CASSSSGTGEDSPLHF TGTGCCAGCAGCTCATCCGGGACAGGGGAGGATTCACCCCTCCACTTT
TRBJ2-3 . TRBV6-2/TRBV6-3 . CASSYGPGTSTDTQYF TGTGCCAGCAGTTACGGACCCGGGACTAGCACAGATACGCAGTATTTT
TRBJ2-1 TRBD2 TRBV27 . CASSFVFGGRFPTKSSYNEQFF TGTGCCAGCAGTTTCGTTTTCGGCGGGAGGTTCCCAACTAAGAGCTCCTACAATGAGCAGTTCTTC
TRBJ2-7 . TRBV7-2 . CASSLGSGTYEQYF TGTGCCAGCAGCTTAGGAAGCGGAACCTACGAGCAGTACTTC
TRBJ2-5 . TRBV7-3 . CASSLQSGETQYF TGTGCCAGCAGCTTACAGTCGGGGGAGACCCAGTACTTC
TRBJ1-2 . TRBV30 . CAWSSGGIYGYTF TGTGCCTGGAGCTCGGGAGGGATCTATGGCTACACCTTC
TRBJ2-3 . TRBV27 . CASSGLSSTDTQYF TGTGCCAGCAGTGGACTCTCTAGCACAGATACGCAGTATTTT
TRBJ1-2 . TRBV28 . CASSTGTKYGYTF TGTGCCAGCAGTACCGGGACAAAATATGGCTACACCTTC
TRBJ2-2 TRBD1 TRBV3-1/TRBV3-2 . CASSPGQGGKGGELFF TGTGCCAGCAGCCCGGGACAGGGTGGCAAGGGCGGGGAGCTGTTTTTT
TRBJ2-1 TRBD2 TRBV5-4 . CASSLEAGGWNEQFF TGTGCCAGCAGCTTGGAAGCGGGGGGTTGGAATGAGCAGTTCTTC